A single sample gave rise to the 12 T cell receptor beta chains below, sequenced in a study of T cell repertoires in cytomegalovirus infection. No antigen is known for these receptors. TCRdb redid the calling of the reads with MiXCR, one entry per CDR3 protein. The sample holds around 34,000 distinct CDR3 sequences, roughly half seen once. Here the sequenced sample was CD8+ T cells from cultured PBMCs, taken from culture after CMV antigen stimulation. The receptor source for this set is a human donor in good health (CMV status not recorded). Some clones in this sample may be carry-over from other donors' samples.

The chain has TRBV6-5 and TRBJ2-2; 7 nucleotides match TRBD1. The length of the CDR3 is 16 residues. The trim removed 3 bases at V and 5 bases at J, leaving 9 bases unmatched. Germline CDR1 reads MNHEY; CDR2 reads SVGAGI. The CDR3 loop is CASSYVPGQQTGELFF. CDR3 sequence (DNA): TGTGCCAGCAGTTATGTTCCGGGACAGCAAACCGGGGAGCTGTTTTTT.

This clonotype was counted at least ten times. This chain joins TRBV7-2 and TRBJ2-3; D perhaps matches TRBD2 (5 bases). Trimming cost V 4 bases and J 0 bases, with 11 bases left between them. CDR3 length: 15 amino acids. Germline CDR1 and CDR2: SGHTA and FQGNSA. CDR3 in DNA: TGTGCCAGCAGCTCAAGCGGCGTTAGCACAGATACGCAGTATTTT. Its translation: CASSSSGVSTDTQYF.

This chain joins TRBV20-1 and TRBJ1-2; no clear D. This CDR3 region has 12 residues. Trimming removed 0 bases from V and 6 bases from J, with 8 bases in between. Germline values: CDR1 DFQATT, CDR2 SNEGSKA (reference sequence). CDR3 sequence reads: CSAREGRHGYTF. The DNA of the CDR3 is TGCAGTGCTAGAGAGGGCAGGCATGGCTACACCTTC.

This chain uses TRBV29-1 with TRBJ1-5; no clear D gene. The CDR3 is 14 residues long. Trimming pared 6 bases from V and 4 bases from J, leaving 16 bases between. CDR1 is SQVTM, CDR2 ANQGSEA, per germline. This chain's CDR3 is CSVAPDGSNQPQHF. DNA of the CDR3: TGCAGCGTCGCCCCGGACGGATCAAATCAGCCCCAGCATTTT.

This chain uses TRBV27 with TRBJ2-1, with TRBD2 matching 15 bases. The CDR3 loop spans 19 amino acids. V shed 6 bases, J shed 7 bases, and the junction held 16 bases outside the gene matches. The germline CDR1 and CDR2 sequences are MNHEY and SMNVEV (reference sequence). The CDR3 DNA follows: TGTGCCAGCAGGGCCTTAAGGGTGGGACTAGCGGGAGGAGGGAATGAGCAGTTCTTC. Its translation: CASRALRVGLAGGGNEQFF.

The CDR3 protein is CASSPRGTGELFF. CDR3 DNA: TGTGCCAGCAGCCCCCGGGGGACCGGGGAGCTGTTTTTT. The gene calls are TRBV7-4 and TRBJ2-2; D might be TRBD2 (6 bases). Germline CDR1 reads SGHVT; CDR2 reads SQSDAQ. Trimming pared 5 bases from V and 5 bases from J, leaving 9 bases between. The length of the CDR3 is 13 residues.

The V gene is TRBV10-3, the J gene TRBJ2-2; 10 nucleotides line up with TRBD1. V lost 3 bases to trimming and J lost 3 bases; unmatched junction nucleotides: 4. The CDR3 is 16 amino acids. Germline V gene lookup returns CDR1 ENHRY and CDR2 SYGVKD. CDR3 in amino acids: CAISDPTGGYTGELFF. In DNA, the CDR3 is TGTGCCATCAGTGACCCGACAGGGGGCTACACCGGGGAGCTGTTTTTT.

The J gene is TRBJ2-5, the V gene TRBV11-2; no clear D. V dropped 1 base and J dropped 5 bases, with 14 bases sitting between them. Germline V gives CDR1 SGHAT, CDR2 FQNNGV. CDR3 length: 15 residues. The CDR3 sequence: CASSLVWASEETQYF. The CDR3 DNA reads as TGTGCCAGCAGCTTAGTCTGGGCATCCGAGGAGACCCAGTACTTC. Full variable domain (missing parts from reference TRBV11-2 and TRBJ2-5): EAGVAQSPRYKIIEKRQSVAFWCNPISGHATLYWYQQILGQGPKLLIQFQNNGVVDDSQLPKDRFSAERLKGVDSTLKIQPAKLEDSAVYLCASSLVWASEETQYFGPGTRLLVL.

The chain links TRBV19 to TRBJ1-1, with D possibly TRBD1 on 5 matching bases. This CDR3 has 16 residues. CDR1 and CDR2 from the germline V gene are LNHDA and SQIVND (reference sequence). V was trimmed by 2 bases and J by 1 base, leaving 14 bases between them. CDR3 loop: CASSISVGDENTEAFF. The CDR3 coding sequence is TGTGCCAGTAGTATATCAGTAGGGGACGAGAACACTGAAGCTTTCTTT.

This sequence joins TRBV6-8 and TRBJ2-5; D may be TRBD2 (6 bases). The CDR3 is 13 residues long. V gave up 2 bases and J gave up 2 bases, with 6 bases separating them. Germline V gene sequence: CDR1 MNHGY, CDR2 SAAAGT. For the CDR3, the DNA is TGTGCCAGCAGTTACGGGGGGCAAGAGACCCAGTACTTC. As protein: CASSYGGQETQYF.

The chain employs TRBV27 and TRBJ2-7; 11 bases are a match to TRBD2. CDR1 and CDR2 (germline): MNHEY, SMNVEV (reference sequence). The V and J ends lost 5 bases and 0 bases, in that order; junction bases with no gene match: 3. The CDR3 has 15 amino acids. The CDR3 is CASSATSGSSYEQYF. The CDR3 nucleotides are TGTGCCAGCAGTGCTACTAGCGGGAGCTCCTACGAGCAGTACTTC.

J is TRBJ1-4 and V is TRBV5-3; 11 bases line up with TRBD1. TRBV5-3 belongs to the ORF category, with a function that is uncertain. CDR3 length: 16 amino acids. V shed 8 bases, J shed 7 bases, and the junction held 13 bases outside the gene matches. CDR3 nucleotide sequence: TGTGCCAGCAGCCCTCCCTCCGGGACAGGGGGTGAAAAACTGTTTTTT. This encodes CASSPPSGTGGEKLFF.